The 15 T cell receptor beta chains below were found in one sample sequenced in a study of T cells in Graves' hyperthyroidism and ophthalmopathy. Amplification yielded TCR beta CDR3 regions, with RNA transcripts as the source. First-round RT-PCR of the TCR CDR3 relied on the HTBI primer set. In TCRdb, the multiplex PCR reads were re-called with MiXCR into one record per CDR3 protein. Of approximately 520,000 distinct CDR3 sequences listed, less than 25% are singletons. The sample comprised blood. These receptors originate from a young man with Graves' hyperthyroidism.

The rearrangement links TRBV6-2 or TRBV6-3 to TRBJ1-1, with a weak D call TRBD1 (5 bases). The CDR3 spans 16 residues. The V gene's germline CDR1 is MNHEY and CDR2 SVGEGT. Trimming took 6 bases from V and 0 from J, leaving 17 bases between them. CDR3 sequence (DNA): TGTGCCAGCAGCCCTACAGGAGCGGGGCTGAACACTGAAGCTTTCTTT. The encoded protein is CASSPTGAGLNTEAFF.

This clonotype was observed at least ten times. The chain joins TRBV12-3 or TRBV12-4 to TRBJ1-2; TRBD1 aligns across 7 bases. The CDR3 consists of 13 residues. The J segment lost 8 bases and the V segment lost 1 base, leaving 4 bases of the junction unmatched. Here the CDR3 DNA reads TGTGCCAGCAGTTTAGGACAGGGTTGGGGCTACACCTTC. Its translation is CASSLGQGWGYTF.

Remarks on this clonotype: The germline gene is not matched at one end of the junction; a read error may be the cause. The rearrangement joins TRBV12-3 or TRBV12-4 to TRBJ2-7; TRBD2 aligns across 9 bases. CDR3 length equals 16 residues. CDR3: CAGSLGAGLAAYEQYF. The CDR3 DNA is TGTGCCGGCAGTTTAGGGGCGGGACTAGCAGCCTACGAGCAGTACTTC.

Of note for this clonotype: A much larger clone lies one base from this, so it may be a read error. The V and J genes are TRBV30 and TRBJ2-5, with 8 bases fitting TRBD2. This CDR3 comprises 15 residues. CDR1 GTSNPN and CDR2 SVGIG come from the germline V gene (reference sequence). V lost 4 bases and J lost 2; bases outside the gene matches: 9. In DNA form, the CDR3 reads TGTGCCTGGACTCCGGGACTAGTACTTCAAGAGACCCAGTACTTC. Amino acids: CAWTPGLVLQETQYF.

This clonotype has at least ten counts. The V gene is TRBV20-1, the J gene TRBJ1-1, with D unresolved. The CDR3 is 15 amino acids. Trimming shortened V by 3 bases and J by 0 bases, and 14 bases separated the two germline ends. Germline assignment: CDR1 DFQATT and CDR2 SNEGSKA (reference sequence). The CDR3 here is CSASSQSTMNTEAFF. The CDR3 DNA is TGCAGTGCTAGTTCACAGAGTACTATGAACACTGAAGCTTTCTTT.

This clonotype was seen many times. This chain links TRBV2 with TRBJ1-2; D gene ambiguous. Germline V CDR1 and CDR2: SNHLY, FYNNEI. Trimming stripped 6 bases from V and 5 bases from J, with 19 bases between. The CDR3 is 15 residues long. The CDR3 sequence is CASSAGLPSLYGYTF. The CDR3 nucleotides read TGTGCCAGCAGCGCCGGCCTTCCGTCCCTTTATGGCTACACCTTC.

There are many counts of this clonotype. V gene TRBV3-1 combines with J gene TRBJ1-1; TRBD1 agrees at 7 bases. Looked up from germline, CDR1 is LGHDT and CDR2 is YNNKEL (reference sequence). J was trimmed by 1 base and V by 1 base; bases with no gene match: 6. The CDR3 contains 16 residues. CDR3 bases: TGTGCCAGCAGCCAAGGTACAGGGGACCGGAACACTGAAGCTTTCTTT. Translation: CASSQGTGDRNTEAFF.

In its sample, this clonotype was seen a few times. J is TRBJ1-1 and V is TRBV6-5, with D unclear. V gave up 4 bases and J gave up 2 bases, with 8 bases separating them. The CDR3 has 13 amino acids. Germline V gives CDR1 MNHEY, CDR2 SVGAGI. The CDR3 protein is CASSSAFNTEAFF. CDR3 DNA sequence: TGTGCCAGCAGTTCGGCCTTTAACACTGAAGCTTTCTTT.

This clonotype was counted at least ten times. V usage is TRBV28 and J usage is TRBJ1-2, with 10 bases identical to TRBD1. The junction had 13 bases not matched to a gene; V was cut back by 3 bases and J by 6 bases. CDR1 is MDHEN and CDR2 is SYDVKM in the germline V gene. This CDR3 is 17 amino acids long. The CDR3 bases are TGTGCCAGCAGTTTTCATTGGACAGGGGGTATGAAGGATGGCTACACCTTC. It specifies CASSFHWTGGMKDGYTF.

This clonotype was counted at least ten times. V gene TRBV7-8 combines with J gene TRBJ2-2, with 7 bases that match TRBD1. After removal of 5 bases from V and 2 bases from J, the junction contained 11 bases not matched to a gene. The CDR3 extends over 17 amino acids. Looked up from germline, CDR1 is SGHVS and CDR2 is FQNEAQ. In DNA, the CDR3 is TGTGCCAGCAGCATCGACGGACAGGAGATTAACACCGGGGAGCTGTTTTTT. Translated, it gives CASSIDGQEINTGELFF.

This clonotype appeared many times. The CDR3 region is CSVTGFPSNTGELFF. In DNA, the CDR3 is TGCAGCGTGACAGGCTTCCCATCGAACACCGGGGAGCTGTTTTTT. This rearrangement joins TRBV29-1 to TRBJ2-2; maybe TRBD1 (6 bases). The V gene lost 6 bases and the J gene lost 0 bases, with 14 bases spanning the gap. The CDR3 runs to 15 residues. Germline V lookup: CDR1 SQVTM, CDR2 ANQGSEA.

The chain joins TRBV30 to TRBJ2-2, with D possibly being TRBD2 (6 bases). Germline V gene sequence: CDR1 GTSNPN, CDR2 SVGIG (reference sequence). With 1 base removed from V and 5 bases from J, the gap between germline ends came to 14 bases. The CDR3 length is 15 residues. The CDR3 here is CAWSATGRETGELFF. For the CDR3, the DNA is TGTGCCTGGAGTGCGACCGGTCGGGAGACCGGGGAGCTGTTTTTT. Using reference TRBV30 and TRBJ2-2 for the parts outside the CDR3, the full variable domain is SQTIHQWPATLVQPVGSPLSLECTVEGTSNPNLYWYRQAAGRGLQLLFYSVGIGQISSEVPQNLSASRPQDRQFILSSKKLLLSDSGFYLCAWSATGRETGELFFGEGSRLTVL.

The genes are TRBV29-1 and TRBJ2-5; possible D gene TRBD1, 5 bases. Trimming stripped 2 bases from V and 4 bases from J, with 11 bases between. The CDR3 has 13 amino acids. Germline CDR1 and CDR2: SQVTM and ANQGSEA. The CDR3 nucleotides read TGCAGCGTTGAAATGACCAGGGCAGAGACCCAGTACTTC. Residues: CSVEMTRAETQYF.

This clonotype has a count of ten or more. The CDR3 protein is CASSFPPGHEAFF. The CDR3, as DNA: TGTGCCAGCAGTTTTCCCCCGGGACATGAAGCTTTCTTT. The genes are TRBV12-3 or TRBV12-4 and TRBJ1-1, with D possibly matching TRBD1 (6 bases). The CDR3 loop spans 13 amino acids. Between the trimmed V and J ends, which lost 3 bases and 7 bases, there was a span of 12 bases.

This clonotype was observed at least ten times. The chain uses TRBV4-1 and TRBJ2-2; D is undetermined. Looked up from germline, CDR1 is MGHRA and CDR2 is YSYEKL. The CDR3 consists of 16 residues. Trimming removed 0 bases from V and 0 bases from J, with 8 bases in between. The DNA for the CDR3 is TGCGCCAGCAGCCAAGAAATAGGGCCGAACACCGGGGAGCTGTTTTTT. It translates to CASSQEIGPNTGELFF.